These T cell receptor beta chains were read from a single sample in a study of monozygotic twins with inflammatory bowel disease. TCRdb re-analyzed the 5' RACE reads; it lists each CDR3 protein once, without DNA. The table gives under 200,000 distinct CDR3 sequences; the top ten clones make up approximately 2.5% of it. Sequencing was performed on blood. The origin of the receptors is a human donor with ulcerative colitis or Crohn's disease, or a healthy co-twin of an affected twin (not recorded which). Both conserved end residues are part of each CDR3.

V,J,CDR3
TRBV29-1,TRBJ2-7,CSVQGSSYEQYF
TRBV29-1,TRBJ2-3,CSVEPSSTDTQYF
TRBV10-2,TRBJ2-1,CASGGSSYNEQFF
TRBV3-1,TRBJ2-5,CASSPTQPPAQYF
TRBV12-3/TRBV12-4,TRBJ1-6,CASSLIPWDSRALSPLHF
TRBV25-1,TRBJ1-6,CASSERGQYNSPLHF
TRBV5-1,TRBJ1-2,CASSFRTGGKGYGYTF
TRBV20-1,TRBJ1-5,CSASRGYGNQPQHF
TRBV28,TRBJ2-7,CASSSLRLAGDGEQYF
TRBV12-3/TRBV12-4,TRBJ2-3,CASGPASTDTQYF
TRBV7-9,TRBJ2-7,CASSSSSISYEQYF
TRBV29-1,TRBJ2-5,CSGETGQETQYF
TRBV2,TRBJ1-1,CASRLSGQGAPEAFF
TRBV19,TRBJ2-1,CASSMNRENEQFF
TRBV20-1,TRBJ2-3,CSARDQLAGGSRGTDTQYF
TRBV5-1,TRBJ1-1,CASSPGQGRGTEAFF